The TCR beta chain under discussion was sequenced for a study of T cell repertoires in cytomegalovirus infection (dated by TCRdb to about 2019). Turning to the overall study: Peptide stimulations targeted recently identified HLA-C-restricted CMV epitopes, whose presentation resists viral immunomodulation, together with well-studied HLA-B-restricted epitopes. Because public TCR beta signatures pointed to carriage of CMV infection together with the matching HLA type, the HLA type of each donor mattered for the analysis. Broad study findings and their caveats: In both this cohort and an independent cohort of more than 350 donors, the cumulative frequency of public TCR beta family members distinguished carriers of CMV infection plus the relevant HLA type. The ex vivo response was dominated by HLA-C-restricted CMV-specific TCR beta clonotypes, and the single most frequent clonotype in two of eight donors was supplied by these HLA-C-restricted clonotypes.

Trimming leaves V shorter by 6 bases and J shorter by 0 bases, with the junction holding 4 bases beyond the gene matches. The cysteine opens and the phenylalanine closes a CDR3 of 15 amino acids. The DNA shown is the 45-base CDR3, in frame from base 1. Sequencing instrument: Illumina HiSeq 1500. The raw public reads went through TCRdb reprocessing: fastp at Q25, MiXCR clone calling, in-frame beta chains kept. CDR3 protein sequences are deduplicated, and each keeps its most common genes and DNA. The table for this sample lists some 560,000 distinct CDR3 sequences; approximately 40% of them were counted only once. Around 48% of the sample is taken by the ten largest. Comment on this clonotype: Its antigen remains unidentified. Base qualities are not at hand, and no much larger clone is one base apart.

This specimen's treatment or condition label, interpreted: in vitro stimulation with specific CMV peptide epitopes to enrich CMV-specific T cells. In this chain, TRBV12-3 or TRBV12-4 is recombined with TRBJ2-3, and TRBD2 aligns with 9 junction nucleotides. The sample was cultured PBMCs, taken from culture after CMV antigen stimulation. The receptor was derived from a human donor in good health (CMV status not recorded). Some clones in this sample may be carry-over from other donors' samples. The bases are TGTGCCAGCAGGCTAGCGGGACCTAGCACAGATACGCAGTATTTT. Translated, it reads CASRLAGPSTDTQYF.